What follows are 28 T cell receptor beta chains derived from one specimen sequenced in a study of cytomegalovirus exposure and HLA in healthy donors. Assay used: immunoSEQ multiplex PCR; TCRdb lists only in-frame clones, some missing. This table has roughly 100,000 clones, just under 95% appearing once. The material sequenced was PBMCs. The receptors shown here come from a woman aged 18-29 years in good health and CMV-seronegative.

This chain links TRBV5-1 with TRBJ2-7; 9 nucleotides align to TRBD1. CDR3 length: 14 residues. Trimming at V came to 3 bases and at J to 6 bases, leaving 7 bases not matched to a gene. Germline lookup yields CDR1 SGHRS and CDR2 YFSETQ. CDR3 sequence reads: CASSWGDREGEQYF. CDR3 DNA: TGCGCCAGCAGCTGGGGGGACAGGGAGGGCGAGCAGTACTTC.

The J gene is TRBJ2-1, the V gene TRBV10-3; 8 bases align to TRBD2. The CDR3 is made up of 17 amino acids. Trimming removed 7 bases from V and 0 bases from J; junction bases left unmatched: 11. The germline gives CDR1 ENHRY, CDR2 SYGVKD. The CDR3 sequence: CAITRGSGVGSYNEQFF. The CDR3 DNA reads TGTGCCATCACCCGGGGTAGCGGGGTCGGCTCCTACAATGAGCAGTTCTTC.

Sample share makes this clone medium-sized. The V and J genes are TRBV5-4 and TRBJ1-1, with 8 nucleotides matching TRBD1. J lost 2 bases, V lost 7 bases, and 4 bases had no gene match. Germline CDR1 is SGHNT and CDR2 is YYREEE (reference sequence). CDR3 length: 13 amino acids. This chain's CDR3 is CASADRVNTEAFF. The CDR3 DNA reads TGTGCCAGCGCGGACAGGGTCAACACTGAAGCTTTCTTT.

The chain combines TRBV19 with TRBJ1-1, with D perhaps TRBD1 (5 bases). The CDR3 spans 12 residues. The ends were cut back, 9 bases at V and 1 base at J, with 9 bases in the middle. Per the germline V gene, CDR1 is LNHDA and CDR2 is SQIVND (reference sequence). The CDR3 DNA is TGTGCCAGGGGGCCCAAGAACACTGAAGCTTTCTTT. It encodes CARGPKNTEAFF.

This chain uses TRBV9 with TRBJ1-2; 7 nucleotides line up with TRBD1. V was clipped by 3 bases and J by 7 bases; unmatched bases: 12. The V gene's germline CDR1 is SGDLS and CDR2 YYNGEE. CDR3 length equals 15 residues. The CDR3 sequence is CASSEEVGQLGGYTF. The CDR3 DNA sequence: TGTGCCAGCAGCGAGGAGGTGGGACAGCTTGGTGGCTACACCTTC.

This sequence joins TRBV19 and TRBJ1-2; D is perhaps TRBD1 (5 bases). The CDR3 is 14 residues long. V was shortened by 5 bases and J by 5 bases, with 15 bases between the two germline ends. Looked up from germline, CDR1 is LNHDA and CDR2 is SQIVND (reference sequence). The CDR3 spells CASSDGGELYGYTF. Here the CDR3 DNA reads TGTGCCAGTAGTGACGGGGGGGAGTTATATGGCTACACCTTC.

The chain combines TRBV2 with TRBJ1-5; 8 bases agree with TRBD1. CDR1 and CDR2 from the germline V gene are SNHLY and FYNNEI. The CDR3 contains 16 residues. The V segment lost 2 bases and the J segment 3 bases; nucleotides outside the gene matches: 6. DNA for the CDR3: TGTGCCAGCAGTGAAAGGGCAGGGGGCTACAATCAGCCCCAGCATTTT. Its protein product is CASSERAGGYNQPQHF.

The CDR3 DNA is TGTGCCAGCAGTACACCCAACAGGGATTCACCCCTCCACTTT. It translates to CASSTPNRDSPLHF. The chain recombines TRBV27 with TRBJ1-6; tentative D call: TRBD1 (6 bases). The CDR3 is 14 residues long. Trimming cost V 5 bases and J 8 bases, with 13 bases left between them. Germline CDR1 is MNHEY and CDR2 is SMNVEV (reference sequence).

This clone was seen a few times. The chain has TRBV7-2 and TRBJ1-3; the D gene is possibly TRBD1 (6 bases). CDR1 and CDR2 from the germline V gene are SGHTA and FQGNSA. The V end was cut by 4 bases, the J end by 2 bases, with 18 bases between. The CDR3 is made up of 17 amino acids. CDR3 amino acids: CASSSMGGGAPGNTIYF. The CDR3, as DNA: TGTGCCAGCAGCTCGATGGGGGGGGGCGCCCCTGGAAACACCATATATTTT.

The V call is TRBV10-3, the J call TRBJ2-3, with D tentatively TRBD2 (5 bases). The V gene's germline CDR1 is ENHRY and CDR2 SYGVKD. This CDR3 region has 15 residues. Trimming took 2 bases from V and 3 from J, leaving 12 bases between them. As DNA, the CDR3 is TGTGCCATCAGTGAGAGGACTGATCATACAGATACGCAGTATTTT. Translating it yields CAISERTDHTDTQYF.

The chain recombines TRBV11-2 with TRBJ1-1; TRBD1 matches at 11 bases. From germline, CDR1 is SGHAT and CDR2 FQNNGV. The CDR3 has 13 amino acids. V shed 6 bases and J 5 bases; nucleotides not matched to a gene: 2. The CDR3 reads CASSGTGGTEAFF. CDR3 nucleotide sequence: TGTGCCAGCAGTGGGACAGGGGGGACTGAAGCTTTCTTT.

The CDR3 DNA reads TGTGCCACCAGGGGACAAAGCTACACTGAAGCTTTCTTT. Its protein is CATRGQSYTEAFF. The V and J genes are TRBV2 and TRBJ1-1; weak D call: TRBD1 (6 bases). V lost 10 bases and J lost 3, with 15 bases in between. The germline V gene has CDR1 SNHLY and CDR2 FYNNEI. The CDR3 length is 13 residues. Full variable domain (remainder filled in from reference TRBV2 and TRBJ1-1): EPEVTQTPSHQVTQMGQEVILRCVPISNHLYFYWYRQILGQKVEFLVSFYNNEISEKSEIFDDQFSVERPDGSNFTLKIRSTKLEDSAMYFCATRGQSYTEAFFGQGTRLTVV.

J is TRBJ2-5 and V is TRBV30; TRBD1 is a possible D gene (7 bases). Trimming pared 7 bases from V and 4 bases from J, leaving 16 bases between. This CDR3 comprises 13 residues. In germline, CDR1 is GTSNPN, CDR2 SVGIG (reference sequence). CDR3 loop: CAFSGGGGETQYF. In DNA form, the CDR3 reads TGTGCCTTCTCCGGAGGGGGCGGAGAGACCCAGTACTTC.

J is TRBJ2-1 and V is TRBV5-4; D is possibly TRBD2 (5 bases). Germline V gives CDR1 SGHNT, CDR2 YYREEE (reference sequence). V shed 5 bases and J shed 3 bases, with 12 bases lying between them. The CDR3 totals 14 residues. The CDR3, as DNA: TGTGCCAGCAGGACGAGCGGCAACTACAATGAGCAGTTCTTC. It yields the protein CASRTSGNYNEQFF.

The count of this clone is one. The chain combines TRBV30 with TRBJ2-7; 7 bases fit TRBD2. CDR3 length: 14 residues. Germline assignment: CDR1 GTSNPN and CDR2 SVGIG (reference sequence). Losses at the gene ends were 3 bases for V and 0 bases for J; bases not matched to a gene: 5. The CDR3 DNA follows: TGTGCCTGGAGGGGGAGCGGGGTCTCCTACGAGCAGTACTTC. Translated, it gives CAWRGSGVSYEQYF.

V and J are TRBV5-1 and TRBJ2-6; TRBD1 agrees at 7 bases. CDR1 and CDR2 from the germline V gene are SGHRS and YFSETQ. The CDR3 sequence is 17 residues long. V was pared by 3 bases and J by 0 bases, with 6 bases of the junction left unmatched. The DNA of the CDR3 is TGCGCCAGCAGCTGGGGACAGCCTATCTCTGGGGCCAACGTCCTGACTTTC. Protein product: CASSWGQPISGANVLTF.

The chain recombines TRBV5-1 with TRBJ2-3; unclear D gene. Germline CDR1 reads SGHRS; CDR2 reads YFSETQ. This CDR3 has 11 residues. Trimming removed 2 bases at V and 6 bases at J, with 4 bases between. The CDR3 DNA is TGCGCCAGCAGCTTACGGGATACGCAGTATTTT. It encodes CASSLRDTQYF.

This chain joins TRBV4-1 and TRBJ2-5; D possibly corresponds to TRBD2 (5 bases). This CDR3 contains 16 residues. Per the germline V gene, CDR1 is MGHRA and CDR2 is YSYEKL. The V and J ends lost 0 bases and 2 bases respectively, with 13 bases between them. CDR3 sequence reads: CASSQDRFPGQETQYF. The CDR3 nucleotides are TGCGCCAGCAGCCAAGATCGGTTTCCGGGGCAAGAGACCCAGTACTTC.

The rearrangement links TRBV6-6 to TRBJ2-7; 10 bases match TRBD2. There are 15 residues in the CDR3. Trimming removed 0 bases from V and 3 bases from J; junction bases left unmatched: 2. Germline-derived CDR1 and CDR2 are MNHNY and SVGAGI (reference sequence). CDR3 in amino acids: CASSYSSSGSYEQYF. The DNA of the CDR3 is TGTGCCAGCAGTTACTCGTCTAGCGGGAGCTACGAGCAGTACTTC.

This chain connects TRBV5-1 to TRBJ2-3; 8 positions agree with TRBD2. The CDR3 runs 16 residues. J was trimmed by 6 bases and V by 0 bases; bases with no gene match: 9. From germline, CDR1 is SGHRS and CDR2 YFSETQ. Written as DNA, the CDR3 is TGCGCCAGCAGCTTGGCCATCGGGGGGGCTGCGGATACGCAGTATTTT. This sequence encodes CASSLAIGGAADTQYF.

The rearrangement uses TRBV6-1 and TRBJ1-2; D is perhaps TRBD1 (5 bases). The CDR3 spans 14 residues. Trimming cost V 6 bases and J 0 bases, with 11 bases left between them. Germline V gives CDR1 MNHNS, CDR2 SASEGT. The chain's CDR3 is CASSDPGANYGYTF. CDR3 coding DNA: TGTGCCAGCAGCGATCCGGGGGCTAACTATGGCTACACCTTC.

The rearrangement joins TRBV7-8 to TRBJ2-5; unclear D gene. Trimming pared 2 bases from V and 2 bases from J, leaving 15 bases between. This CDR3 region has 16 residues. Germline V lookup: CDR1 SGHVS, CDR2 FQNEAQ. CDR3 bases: TGTGCCAGCAGCTTATCCCCCCAGAGGCGTCAAGAGACCCAGTACTTC. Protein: CASSLSPQRRQETQYF.

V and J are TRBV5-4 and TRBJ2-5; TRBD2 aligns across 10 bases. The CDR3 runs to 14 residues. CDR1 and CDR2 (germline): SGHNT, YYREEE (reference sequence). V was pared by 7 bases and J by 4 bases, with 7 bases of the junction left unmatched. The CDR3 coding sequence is TGTGCCAGCGCATTAGCGGGGGGCATAGAGACCCAGTACTTC. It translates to CASALAGGIETQYF. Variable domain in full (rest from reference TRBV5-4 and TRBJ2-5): ETGVTQSPTHLIKTRGQQVTLRCSSQSGHNTVSWYQQALGQGPQFIFQYYREEENGRGNFPPRFSGLQFPNYSSELNVNALELDDSALYLCASALAGGIETQYFGPGTRLLVL.

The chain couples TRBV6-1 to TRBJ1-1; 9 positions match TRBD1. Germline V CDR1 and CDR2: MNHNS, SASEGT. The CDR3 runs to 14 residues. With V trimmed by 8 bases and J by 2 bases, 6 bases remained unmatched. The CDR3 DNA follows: TGTGCCAGCGGAAGGACAGGGGCAAACACTGAAGCTTTCTTT. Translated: CASGRTGANTEAFF.

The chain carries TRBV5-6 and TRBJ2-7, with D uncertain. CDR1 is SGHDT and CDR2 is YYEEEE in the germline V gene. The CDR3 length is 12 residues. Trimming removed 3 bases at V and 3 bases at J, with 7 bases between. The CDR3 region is CASSSIGYEQYF. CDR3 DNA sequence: TGTGCCAGCAGCTCCATCGGCTACGAGCAGTACTTC.

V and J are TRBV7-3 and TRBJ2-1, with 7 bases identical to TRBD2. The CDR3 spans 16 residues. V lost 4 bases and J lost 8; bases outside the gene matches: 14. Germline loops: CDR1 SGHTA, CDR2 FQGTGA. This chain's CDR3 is CASSSSAGVGVYEQFF. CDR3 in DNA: TGTGCCAGCAGCTCCTCTGCGGGGGTCGGAGTTTATGAGCAGTTCTTC.

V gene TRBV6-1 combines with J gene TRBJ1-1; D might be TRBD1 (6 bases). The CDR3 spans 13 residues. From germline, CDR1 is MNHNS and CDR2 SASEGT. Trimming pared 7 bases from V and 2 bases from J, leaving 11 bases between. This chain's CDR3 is CASIQQGNTEAFF. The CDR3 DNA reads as TGTGCCAGCATTCAACAGGGTAACACTGAAGCTTTCTTT.

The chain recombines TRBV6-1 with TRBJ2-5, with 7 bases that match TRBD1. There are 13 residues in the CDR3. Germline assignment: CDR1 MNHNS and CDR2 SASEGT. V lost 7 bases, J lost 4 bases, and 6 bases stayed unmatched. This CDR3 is CASKSTGRETQYF. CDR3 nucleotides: TGTGCCAGCAAATCGACAGGGAGAGAGACCCAGTACTTC.